These 18 T cell receptor beta chains originate from one sample sequenced in a study of response to subunit inactivated influenza vaccine. In TCRdb, the RT-PCR reads were re-called with MiXCR into one record per CDR3 protein. The sample carries about 700,000 distinct CDR3 sequences, 15% to 17% recorded once. Source: PBMCs from blood, taken 11 to 12 days after vaccination. These receptors were obtained from a man aged 50-60 years who received an inactivated influenza vaccine.

A few counts support this clonotype. This chain connects TRBV5-1 to TRBJ1-5; D remains ambiguous. The germline V gene encodes CDR1 SGHRS and CDR2 YFSETQ. V was clipped by 4 bases and J by 3 bases, with 17 bases between them. CDR3 size: 16 residues. The CDR3 loop is CASSADPVGPNQPQHF. CDR3 bases: TGCGCCAGCAGCGCGGACCCGGTGGGCCCCAATCAGCCCCAGCATTTT.

This clonotype was seen only a few times. The chain couples TRBV20-1 to TRBJ2-1; 8 bases agree with TRBD1. J was trimmed by 5 bases and V by 4 bases; bases with no gene match: 10. The germline V gene encodes CDR1 DFQATT and CDR2 SNEGSKA (reference sequence). CDR3 length: 15 amino acids. In DNA form, the CDR3 reads TGCAGTGCTAACCCTTTTGGGACAGGCAACAATGAGCAGTTCTTC. Translation: CSANPFGTGNNEQFF.

The chain uses TRBV20-1 and TRBJ2-5; tentatively, D is TRBD1 or TRBD2 (5 bases each). Germline V CDR1 and CDR2: DFQATT, SNEGSKA (reference sequence). The V and J ends lost 6 bases and 5 bases respectively, with 13 bases between them. This CDR3 is 12 amino acids long. The CDR3 coding sequence is TGCAGTGCACCATTCGGGGCCGAGACCCAGTACTTC. Amino acids: CSAPFGAETQYF.

This clonotype was counted only a few times. This chain joins TRBV5-1 and TRBJ1-1; D remains ambiguous. Per the germline V gene, CDR1 is SGHRS and CDR2 is YFSETQ. The CDR3 length is 16 residues. Trimming took 0 bases from V and 0 from J, leaving 12 bases between them. CDR3 residues: CASSLEPGGMNTEAFF. The CDR3, as DNA: TGCGCCAGCAGCTTGGAGCCAGGAGGGATGAACACTGAAGCTTTCTTT.

This rearrangement joins TRBV4-3 to TRBJ2-7; possibly TRBD2 for D (7 bases). The CDR3 sequence is 16 residues long. Germline V gene data show CDR1 as LGHNA and CDR2 as YSLEER. Trimming took 0 bases from V and 6 from J, leaving 18 bases between them. The CDR3 nucleotides read TGCGCCAGCAGCCAAGAGGCTTCCGGGGGGCTTGGCGAGCAGTACTTC. This codes for CASSQEASGGLGEQYF.

A few counts support this clonotype. This rearrangement joins TRBV28 to TRBJ2-2, with D possibly TRBD1 on 5 matching bases. The germline V and J ends were trimmed by 5 bases and 7 bases, with 17 bases remaining between them. Germline-derived CDR1 and CDR2 are MDHEN and SYDVKM. CDR3 length: 15 residues. CDR3 region: CASSIRVRMGGELFF. The CDR3 region has the DNA TGTGCCAGCAGTATCAGGGTTCGGATGGGCGGGGAGCTGTTTTTT.

The chain joins TRBV3-1 to TRBJ2-2; D gene uncertain. This CDR3 has 13 residues. Deletions cut 0 bases from V and 7 bases from J, with 6 bases between. Looked up from germline, CDR1 is LGHDT and CDR2 is YNNKEL (reference sequence). The DNA of the CDR3 is TGTGCCAGCAGCCAAGACGTGATCGGGGAGCTGTTTTTT. This translates into CASSQDVIGELFF.

This clonotype has only a few counts. The CDR3 DNA follows: TGTGCCACCAGTGCTTCCGGGACAGGGGGCAGGTACGAGCAGTACTTC. Its protein product is CATSASGTGGRYEQYF. The chain combines TRBV24-1 with TRBJ2-7; 12 nucleotides match TRBD1. Germline assignment: CDR1 KGHDR and CDR2 SFDVKD. This CDR3 contains 16 residues. Losses at the gene ends were 5 bases for V and 4 bases for J; bases not matched to a gene: 8.

In this sample, this clonotype turned up a few times. V usage is TRBV15 and J usage is TRBJ2-7, with D possibly matching TRBD2 (5 bases). CDR1 and CDR2 (germline): LNHNV, YYDKDF (reference sequence). Trimming left V 3 bases short and J 2 bases short, with 17 bases between. CDR3 length equals 16 residues. This CDR3 is CATSRSPVGETYEQYF. As DNA, the CDR3 is TGTGCCACCAGCAGGTCCCCGGTGGGAGAGACCTACGAGCAGTACTTC.

The chain is built from TRBV6-2 or TRBV6-3 and TRBJ2-1; 10 bases are shared with TRBD2. Germline values: CDR1 MNHEY, CDR2 SVGEGT. V lost 6 bases and J lost 8; bases outside the gene matches: 16. The CDR3 contains 17 residues. CDR3 amino acids: CASRLSSAGGPGYEQFF. In DNA, the CDR3 is TGTGCCAGCAGACTATCCTCAGCGGGGGGGCCGGGGTATGAGCAGTTCTTC.

This chain joins TRBV11-2 and TRBJ1-6, with 9 bases lining up with TRBD1. The trim removed 2 bases at V and 15 bases at J, leaving 14 bases unmatched. The CDR3 covers 16 residues. The germline V gene encodes CDR1 SGHAT and CDR2 FQNNGV. The CDR3 sequence is CASSLSPGTGIYGLHF. DNA for the CDR3: TGTGCCAGCAGCTTAAGCCCAGGGACAGGGATTTATGGCCTCCACTTT.

This clonotype occurred a few times. The chain recombines TRBV12-3 or TRBV12-4 with TRBJ2-2; D not resolved. V lost 6 bases to trimming and J lost 2 bases, with 10 bases between them. The CDR3 runs to 14 residues. In nucleotides, the CDR3 is TGTGCCAGCAGACCGCATCCAAACACCGGGGAGCTGTTTTTT. Translation: CASRPHPNTGELFF.

This clonotype has more than one count but fewer than ten. The chain has TRBV28 and TRBJ2-7; D possibly corresponds to TRBD2 (5 bases). The V end was cut by 6 bases, the J end by 0 bases, with 12 bases between. The germline CDR1 and CDR2 sequences are MDHEN and SYDVKM. The length of the CDR3 is 14 residues. Here the CDR3 reads CASRSSRSSYEQYF. DNA for the CDR3: TGTGCCAGCAGGTCTAGCCGAAGCTCCTACGAGCAGTACTTC.

The chain carries TRBV9 and TRBJ2-5, with a tentative D call TRBD2 (6 bases). Trimming cost V 3 bases and J 4 bases, with 19 bases left between them. The V gene's germline CDR1 is SGDLS and CDR2 YYNGEE. The CDR3 extends over 16 amino acids. The CDR3 nucleotides read TGTGCCAGCAGCGAAAGACCTGGGGAGGTTGGAGAGACCCAGTACTTC. This gives the protein CASSERPGEVGETQYF.

This clonotype has ten or more counts. J is TRBJ1-5 and V is TRBV20-1; unclear D gene. CDR3 length equals 16 residues. Between the trimmed V and J ends, which lost 0 bases and 7 bases, there was a span of 19 bases. The germline CDR1 and CDR2 sequences are DFQATT and SNEGSKA (reference sequence). CDR3 sequence reads: CSARDDLLDLGQPQHF. The CDR3 coding sequence is TGCAGTGCTAGAGATGACCTGCTGGATCTAGGCCAGCCCCAGCATTTT.

This clonotype was picked up a small number of times. The rearrangement uses TRBV5-1 and TRBJ2-5; a possible D gene is TRBD2 (6 bases). Per germline, CDR1 SGHRS and CDR2 YFSETQ. CDR3 length: 18 residues. Trimming took off 0 bases at V and 2 bases at J, with 20 bases between the two ends. The CDR3 nucleotides are TGCGCCAGCAGCTTGGTCCCCTTCGGTAGGGGAGGACAAGAGACCCAGTACTTC. Residues: CASSLVPFGRGGQETQYF.

This clonotype turned up a few times. This sequence joins TRBV7-9 and TRBJ2-7; D is possibly TRBD2 (5 bases). The CDR3 sequence is 13 residues long. Germline-derived CDR1 and CDR2 are SEHNR and FQNEAQ (reference sequence). V gave up 1 base and J gave up 7 bases, with 11 bases separating them. In DNA, the CDR3 is TGTGCCAGCAGCTTAGTGCATGGAGGAGAGCAGTACTTC. Amino acids: CASSLVHGGEQYF.

The chain uses TRBV6-1 and TRBJ2-1; D is unclear. CDR3 length: 16 amino acids. Between the trimmed V and J ends, which lost 7 bases and 5 bases, there was a span of 21 bases. CDR1 and CDR2 (germline): MNHNS, SASEGT. The DNA for the CDR3 is TGTGCCAGCAACCCGGGCCTCCTATATAATAACAATGAGCAGTTCTTC. Protein product: CASNPGLLYNNNEQFF.